This TCR beta chain was sequenced in a study of blood T cell repertoires in COVID-19. The CDR3 runs to 13 residues. The junction had 6 bases not matched to a gene; V was cut back by 4 bases and J by 11 bases. Germline CDR1 and CDR2: SEHNR and FQNEAQ (reference sequence). Data came from immunoSEQ multiplex PCR; TCRdb stores just in-frame clones and leaves some out. The sample includes tens of thousands of clones, 70% to 90% of them seen just once. The sequencing sample was made of peripheral blood. The V gene is TRBV7-9, the J gene TRBJ1-5, with 9 positions matching TRBD1. This clonotype was sampled from a man in his forties or fifties in a cohort sampled during active COVID-19. CDR3: CASSSGTGSSQHF. The CDR3 DNA is TGTGCCAGCAGCTCCGGGACAGGGTCGTCCCAGCATTTT.